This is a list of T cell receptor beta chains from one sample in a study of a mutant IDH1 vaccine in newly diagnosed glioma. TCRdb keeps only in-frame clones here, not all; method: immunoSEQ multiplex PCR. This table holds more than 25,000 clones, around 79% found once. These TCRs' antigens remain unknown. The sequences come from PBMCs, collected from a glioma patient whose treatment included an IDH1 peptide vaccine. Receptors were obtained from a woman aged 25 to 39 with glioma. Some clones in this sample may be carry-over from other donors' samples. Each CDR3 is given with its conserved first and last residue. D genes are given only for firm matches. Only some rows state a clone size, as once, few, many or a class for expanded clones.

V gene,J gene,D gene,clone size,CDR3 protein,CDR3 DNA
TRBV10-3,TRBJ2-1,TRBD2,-,CAISTSGRGYNEQFF,TGTGCCATCAGTACTAGCGGGAGGGGTTACAATGAGCAGTTCTTC
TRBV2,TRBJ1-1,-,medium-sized,CASSEIDESGGEAFF,TGTGCCAGCAGTGAAATTGATGAGTCGGGCGGGGAAGCTTTCTTT
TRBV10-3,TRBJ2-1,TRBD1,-,CATGSGTGGYNEQFF,TGTGCCACAGGCTCCGGGACAGGGGGATACAATGAGCAGTTCTTC
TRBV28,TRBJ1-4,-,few,CASSPLRHWEVFF,TGTGCCAGCAGTCCCCTGAGGCACTGGGAGGTGTTTTTT
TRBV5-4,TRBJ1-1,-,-,CASSLDRSIGVTEAFF,TGTGCCAGCAGCTTGGATCGGTCGATTGGGGTCACTGAAGCTTTCTTT
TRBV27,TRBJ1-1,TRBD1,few,CASSSIQGEAEAFF,TGTGCCAGCAGTTCCATACAGGGGGAGGCTGAAGCTTTCTTT
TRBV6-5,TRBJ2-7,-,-,CASSPTTSEQYF,TGTGCCAGCAGTCCCACGACTAGTGAGCAGTACTTC
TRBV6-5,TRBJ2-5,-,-,CASSYGVSGQETQYF,TGTGCCAGCAGTTACGGAGTTAGCGGCCAAGAGACCCAGTACTTC
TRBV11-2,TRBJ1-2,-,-,CASSPEGYRGYTF,TGTGCCAGCAGCCCTGAAGGCTATCGTGGCTACACCTTC
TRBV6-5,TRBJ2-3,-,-,CASSYSRGSGTDTQYF,TGTGCCAGCAGTTACTCGAGGGGCTCGGGCACAGATACGCAGTATTTT
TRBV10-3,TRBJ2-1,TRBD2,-,CAISPSGTSGVGEQFF,TGTGCCATCAGCCCCTCCGGGACTAGCGGGGTCGGTGAGCAGTTCTTC
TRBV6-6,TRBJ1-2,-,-,CASSPREGYGYTF,TGTGCCAGCAGTCCCAGGGAGGGTTATGGCTACACCTTC
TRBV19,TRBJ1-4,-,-,CASALVRTNEKLFF,TGTGCCAGTGCTCTTGTTAGGACTAATGAAAAACTGTTTTTT
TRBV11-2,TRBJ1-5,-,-,CASSSGDWGNQPQHF,TGTGCCAGCAGCTCGGGGGATTGGGGCAATCAGCCCCAGCATTTT
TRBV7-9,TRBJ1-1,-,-,CASSLAGLNTEAFF,TGTGCCAGCAGCTTAGCGGGACTCAACACTGAAGCTTTCTTT
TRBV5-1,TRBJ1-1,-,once,CASSLDEGSGYWNTEAFF,TGCGCCAGCAGCTTGGACGAGGGGTCGGGTTACTGGAACACTGAAGCTTTCTTT
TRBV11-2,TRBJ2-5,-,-,CASSSGPGETQYF,TGTGCCAGCAGCTCAGGCCCAGGAGAGACCCAGTACTTC